This T cell receptor (beta chain) originates from a study of technical replicates of blood from a handful of donors. Method: immunoSEQ multiplex PCR; TCRdb's copy keeps in-frame clones and lacks some. This table has tens of thousands of clones, approximately 88% appearing once. The specimen was PBMCs. This receptor was obtained from a human donor in good health. Some clones in this sample may be carry-over from other donors' samples.

As DNA, the CDR3 is TGTGCCAGCAGCCTCAGAGGACTAGCGGGCTACAATGAGCAGTTCTTC. This codes for CASSLRGLAGYNEQFF. The rearrangement uses TRBV11-2 and TRBJ2-1; 11 bases are shared with TRBD2. The trim removed 5 bases at V and 3 bases at J, leaving 6 bases unmatched. Germline CDR1 is SGHAT and CDR2 is FQNNGV. This CDR3 contains 16 residues.